The 14 T cell receptor beta chains below all came from one sample that was sequenced in a study of blood T cells in healthy people across ages. With a J-beta primer mix and a sample-barcoded 5' primer, a second PCR ran about 7 to 12 cycles. TCRdb itself ran the 5' RACE reads through MiXCR, one entry per CDR3 protein. The sample contains around 800,000 distinct CDR3 sequences, about 26% of which appear only once. The same sample was also used in a study of T cells of mothers and their children.

Source material: blood. All receptors come from a boy younger than 18 in good health.

This clonotype was observed a handful of times. The chain employs TRBV20-1 and TRBJ1-2, with D unclear. CDR1 is DFQATT, CDR2 SNEGSKA, per germline (reference sequence). CDR3 length equals 10 residues. Trimming pared 3 bases from V and 4 bases from J, leaving 3 bases between. The CDR3 nucleotides read TGCAGTGCTAGGTCCTATGGCTACACCTTC. It yields the protein CSARSYGYTF.

CDR3 amino acids: CAISVGGARDTQYF. The CDR3 DNA reads TGTGCCATCAGTGTTGGTGGCGCCAGGGATACGCAGTATTTT. The chain has TRBV10-3 and TRBJ2-3; D is unresolved. V shed 4 bases and J shed 6 bases, with 14 bases lying between them. The germline gives CDR1 ENHRY, CDR2 SYGVKD. The CDR3 length is 14 residues.

The table lists this clonotype with a few counts. V gene TRBV6-4 combines with J gene TRBJ2-2; D might be TRBD1 or TRBD2, each matching 5 bases. From germline, CDR1 is MRHNA and CDR2 SNTAGT. The CDR3 is 14 residues long. V was pared by 4 bases and J by 4 bases, with 10 bases between. This chain's CDR3 is CASSGGASTGELFF. The CDR3, as DNA: TGTGCCAGCAGTGGAGGGGCGTCCACCGGGGAGCTGTTTTTT.

The chain carries TRBV19 and TRBJ2-6; tentatively, D is TRBD1 (7 bases). Trimming cost V 4 bases and J 0 bases, with 13 bases left between them. The CDR3 has 17 residues. The germline V gene has CDR1 LNHDA and CDR2 SQIVND (reference sequence). CDR3 nucleotides: TGTGCCAGTAGTAGTATTCAGGGGGGCTCTGGGGCCAACGTCCTGACTTTC. Translating gives CASSSIQGGSGANVLTF.

The chain links TRBV6-2 or TRBV6-3 to TRBJ2-1; the match to TRBD1 covers 7 bases. This CDR3 has 15 residues. V dropped 6 bases and J dropped 8; count of bases not matched to a gene: 13. Germline assignment: CDR1 MNHEY and CDR2 SVGEGT. The CDR3 protein is CASRRDRVILDEQFF. The CDR3 DNA sequence: TGTGCCAGCAGACGAGACAGGGTTATTTTGGATGAGCAGTTCTTC.

The chain uses TRBV2 and TRBJ2-5; 11 nucleotides line up with TRBD2. The DNA end favors TRBJ2-1, so the J call may be wrong. CDR3 length: 14 residues. Germline CDR1 and CDR2: SNHLY and FYNNEI. Here the CDR3 reads CASTSSGGVNEQFF. CDR3 sequence (DNA): TGTGCCAGCACGAGTAGCGGGGGGGTCAATGAGCAGTTCTTC.

This chain links TRBV6-5 with TRBJ1-2; 7 bases map to TRBD1. CDR3 length: 12 residues. Germline CDR1 reads MNHEY; CDR2 reads SVGAGI. V gave up 5 bases and J gave up 7 bases; unmatched junction bases: 4. DNA for the CDR3: TGTGCCAGCAGTACAACAGGGGTTGGCTACACCTTC. Encoded protein: CASSTTGVGYTF.

A few counts support this clonotype. A junction end diverges from the germline sequence, so it may reflect a read error. This chain connects TRBV11-2 to TRBJ2-1; TRBD1 matches 7 bases. Looked up from germline, CDR1 is SGHAT and CDR2 is FQNNGV. The CDR3 runs 15 residues. CDR3 residues: CASSLGQGSYSEQFF. As DNA, the CDR3 is TGTGCCAGCAGCTTAGGACAGGGCTCCTACAGTGAGCAGTTCTTC.

This clonotype was counted only a few times. The chain combines TRBV12-3 or TRBV12-4 with TRBJ1-2, with D perhaps matching TRBD1 (6 bases). V lost 5 bases and J lost 4, with 20 bases in between. This CDR3 contains 16 residues. The CDR3 reads CASSLLVGAAGYGYTF. The CDR3 coding sequence is TGTGCCAGCAGTCTCTTAGTGGGGGCTGCGGGCTATGGCTACACCTTC.

In its sample, this clonotype was seen a few times. This sequence joins TRBV2 and TRBJ2-1; D may be TRBD2 (6 bases). This CDR3 spans 14 amino acids. CDR1 and CDR2 (germline): SNHLY, FYNNEI. The V end lost 4 bases, the J end lost 10 bases, and 17 bases lay between the germline ends. The CDR3 region has the DNA TGTGCCAGCAGTGCCGACGGGAGAATGGGAGAGCAGTTCTTC. Protein: CASSADGRMGEQFF.

V is TRBV2 and J is TRBJ2-7; D might be TRBD1 (5 bases). The DNA end lines up better with TRBJ2-5; the J call may be wrong. The length of the CDR3 is 15 residues. CDR1 SNHLY and CDR2 FYNNEI come from the germline V gene. For the CDR3, the DNA is TGTGCCAGCAGTGAAGATAAGGCAGGGAAAGAGACCCAGTACTTC. This encodes CASSEDKAGKETQYF.

The genes are TRBV7-9 and TRBJ2-5, with no clear D. The CDR3 sequence is 15 residues long. CDR1 is SEHNR, CDR2 FQNEAQ, per germline (reference sequence). Between the trimmed V and J ends, which lost 1 base and 3 bases, there was a span of 12 bases. This chain's CDR3 is CASSLVGSKEETQYF. CDR3 nucleotides: TGTGCCAGCAGCTTAGTAGGCAGTAAGGAAGAGACCCAGTACTTC.

The chain recombines TRBV7-3 with TRBJ2-4; 9 bases fit TRBD1. The CDR3 is made up of 14 amino acids. With V trimmed by 6 bases and J by 6 bases, 6 bases remained unmatched. Germline lookup yields CDR1 SGHTA and CDR2 FQGTGA. The CDR3 bases are TGTGCCAGCAGTTATACAGGGGGCTCAAACATTCAGTACTTC. This gives the protein CASSYTGGSNIQYF. The full variable domain, in which reference TRBV7-3 and TRBJ2-4 provide the parts outside the CDR3, is GAGVSQTPSNKVTEKGKYVELRCDPISGHTALYWYRQSLGQGPEFLIYFQGTGAADDSGLPNDRFFAVRPEGSVSTLKIQRTERGDSAVYLCASSYTGGSNIQYFGAGTRLSVL.

This clonotype was seen a few times. The chain has TRBV9 and TRBJ2-3; the D is unclear. The CDR3 has 15 residues. Trimming removed 0 bases at V and 1 base at J, with 9 bases between. Germline CDR1 and CDR2: SGDLS and YYNGEE. CDR3 sequence: CASSVAGSRTDTQYF. DNA of the CDR3: TGTGCCAGCAGCGTAGCAGGCAGCCGCACAGATACGCAGTATTTT.